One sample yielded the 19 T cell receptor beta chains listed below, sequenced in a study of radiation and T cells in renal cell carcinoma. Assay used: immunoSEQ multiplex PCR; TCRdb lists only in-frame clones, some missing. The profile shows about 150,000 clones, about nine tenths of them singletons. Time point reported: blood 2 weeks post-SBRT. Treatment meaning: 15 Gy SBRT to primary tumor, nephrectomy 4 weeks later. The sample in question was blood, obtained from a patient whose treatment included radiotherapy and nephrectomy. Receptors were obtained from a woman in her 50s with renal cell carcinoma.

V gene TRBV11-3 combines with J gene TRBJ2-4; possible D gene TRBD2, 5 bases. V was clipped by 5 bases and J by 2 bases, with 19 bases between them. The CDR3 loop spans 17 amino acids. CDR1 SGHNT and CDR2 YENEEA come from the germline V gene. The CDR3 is CASSLTRRGQSKNIQYF. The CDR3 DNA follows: TGTGCCAGCAGCCTAACACGGAGAGGGCAATCCAAAAACATTCAGTACTTC.

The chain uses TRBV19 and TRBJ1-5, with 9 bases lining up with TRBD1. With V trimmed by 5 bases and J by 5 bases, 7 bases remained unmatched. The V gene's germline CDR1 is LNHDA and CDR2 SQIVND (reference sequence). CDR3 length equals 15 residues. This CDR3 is CASSPSDRGHQPQHF. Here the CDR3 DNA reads TGTGCCAGTAGTCCATCGGACAGGGGTCATCAGCCCCAGCATTTT.

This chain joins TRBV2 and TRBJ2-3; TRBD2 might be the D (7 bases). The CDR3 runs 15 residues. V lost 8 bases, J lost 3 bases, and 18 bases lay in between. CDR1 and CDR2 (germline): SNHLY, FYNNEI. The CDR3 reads CASLTFRGGTDTQYF. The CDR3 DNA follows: TGTGCCAGCTTGACCTTTAGGGGGGGGACAGATACGCAGTATTTT.

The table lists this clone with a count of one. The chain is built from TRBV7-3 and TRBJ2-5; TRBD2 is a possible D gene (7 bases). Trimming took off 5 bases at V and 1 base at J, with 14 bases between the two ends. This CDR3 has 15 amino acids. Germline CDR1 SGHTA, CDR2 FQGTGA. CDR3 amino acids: CASSPGRGLQETQYF. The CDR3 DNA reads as TGTGCCAGCAGCCCGGGGCGGGGGCTCCAAGAGACCCAGTACTTC.

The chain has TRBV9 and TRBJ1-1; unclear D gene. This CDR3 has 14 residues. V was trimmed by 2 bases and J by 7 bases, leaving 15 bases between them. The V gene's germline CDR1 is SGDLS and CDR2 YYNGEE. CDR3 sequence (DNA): TGTGCCAGCAGCGTCAACCTCGCGTCGGGTGAAGCTTTCTTT. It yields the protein CASSVNLASGEAFF.

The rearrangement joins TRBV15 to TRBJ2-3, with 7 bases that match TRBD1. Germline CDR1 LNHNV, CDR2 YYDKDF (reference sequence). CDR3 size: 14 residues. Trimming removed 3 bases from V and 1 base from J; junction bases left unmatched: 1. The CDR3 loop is CATSRGQRTDTQYF. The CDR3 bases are TGTGCCACCAGCAGGGGACAGCGCACAGATACGCAGTATTTT.

The CDR3 loop reads CASSPTGDNSPLHF. The CDR3 nucleotides are TGTGCCAGCTCACCCACAGGGGATAATTCACCCCTCCACTTT. The chain couples TRBV18 to TRBJ1-6, with 7 nucleotides matching TRBD1. The CDR3 contains 14 residues. The J segment lost 5 bases and the V segment lost 3 bases, leaving 1 base of the junction unmatched. The V gene's germline CDR1 is KGHSH and CDR2 LQKENI.

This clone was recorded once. This CDR3 reads CASSPRRDIDSGNTIYF. In DNA form, the CDR3 reads TGTGCCAGCTCACCAAGACGGGACATCGACTCTGGAAACACCATATATTTT. This chain links TRBV18 with TRBJ1-3, with a possible D match to TRBD1 (6 bases). CDR1 is KGHSH and CDR2 is LQKENI in the germline V gene. Trimming shortened V by 2 bases and J by 0 bases, and 14 bases separated the two germline ends. The CDR3 extends over 17 amino acids.

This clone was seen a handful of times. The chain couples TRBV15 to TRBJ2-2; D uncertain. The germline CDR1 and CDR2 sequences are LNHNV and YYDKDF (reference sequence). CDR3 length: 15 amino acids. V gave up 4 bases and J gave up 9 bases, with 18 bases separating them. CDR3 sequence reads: CATSTVGSQTRELFF. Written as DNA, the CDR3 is TGTGCCACCAGCACGGTGGGCAGCCAAACGAGGGAGCTGTTTTTT.

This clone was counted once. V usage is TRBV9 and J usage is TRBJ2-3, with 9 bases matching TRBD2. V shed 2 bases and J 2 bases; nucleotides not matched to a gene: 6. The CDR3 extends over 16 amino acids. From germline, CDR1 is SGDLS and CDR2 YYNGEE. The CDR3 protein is CASSVSGGPNTDTQYF. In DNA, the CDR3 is TGTGCCAGCAGCGTCAGCGGGGGGCCCAACACAGATACGCAGTATTTT.

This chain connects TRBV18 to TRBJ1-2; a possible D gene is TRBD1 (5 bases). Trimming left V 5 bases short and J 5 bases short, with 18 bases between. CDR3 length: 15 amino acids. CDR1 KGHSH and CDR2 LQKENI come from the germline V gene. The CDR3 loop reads CASSAPRGEEYGYTF. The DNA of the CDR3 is TGTGCCAGCTCAGCCCCTCGAGGGGAAGAATATGGCTACACCTTC.

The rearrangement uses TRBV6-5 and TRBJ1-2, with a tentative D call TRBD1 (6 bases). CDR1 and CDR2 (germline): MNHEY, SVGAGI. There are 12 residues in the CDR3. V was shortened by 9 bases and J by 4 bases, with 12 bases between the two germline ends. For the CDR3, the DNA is TGTGCCAGTAGAGACAGGATCTATGGCTACACCTTC. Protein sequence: CASRDRIYGYTF.

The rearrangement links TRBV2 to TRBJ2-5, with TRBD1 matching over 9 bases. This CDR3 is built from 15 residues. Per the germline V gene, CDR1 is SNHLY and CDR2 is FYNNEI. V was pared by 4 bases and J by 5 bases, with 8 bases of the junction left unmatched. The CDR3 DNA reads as TGTGCCAGCAGTGTTGAACAGGGGGCCGGGGAGACCCAGTACTTC. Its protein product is CASSVEQGAGETQYF.

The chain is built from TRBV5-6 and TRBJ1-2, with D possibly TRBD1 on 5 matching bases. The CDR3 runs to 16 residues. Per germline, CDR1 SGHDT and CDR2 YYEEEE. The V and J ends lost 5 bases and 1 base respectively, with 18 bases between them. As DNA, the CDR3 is TGTGCCAGCAGACCCCCGGGGCCTGGACATAACTATGGCTACACCTTC. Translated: CASRPPGPGHNYGYTF. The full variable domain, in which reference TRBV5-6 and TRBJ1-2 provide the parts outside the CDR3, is DAGVTQSPTHLIKTRGQQVTLRCSPKSGHDTVSWYQQALGQGPQFIFQYYEEEERQRGNFPDRFSGHQFPNYSSELNVNALLLGDSALYLCASRPPGPGHNYGYTFGSGTRLTVV.

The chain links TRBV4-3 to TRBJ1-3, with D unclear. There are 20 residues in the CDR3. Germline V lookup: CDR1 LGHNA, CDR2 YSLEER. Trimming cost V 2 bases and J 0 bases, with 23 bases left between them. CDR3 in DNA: TGCGCCAGCAGCCAAAATCCGGTGACTGGGTCCTTAATCTCTGGAAACACCATATATTTT. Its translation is CASSQNPVTGSLISGNTIYF.

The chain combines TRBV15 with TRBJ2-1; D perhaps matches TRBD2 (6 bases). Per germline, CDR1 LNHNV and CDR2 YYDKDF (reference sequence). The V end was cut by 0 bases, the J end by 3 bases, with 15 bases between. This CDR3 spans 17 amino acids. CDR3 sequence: CATSRDRGSSVYNEQFF. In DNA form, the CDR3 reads TGTGCCACCAGCAGAGATCGGGGGAGTAGCGTCTACAATGAGCAGTTCTTC.

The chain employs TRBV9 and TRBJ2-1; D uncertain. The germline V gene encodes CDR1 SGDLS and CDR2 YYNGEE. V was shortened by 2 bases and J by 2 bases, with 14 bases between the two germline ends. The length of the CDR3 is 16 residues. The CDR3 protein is CASSVDGTSPYNEQFF. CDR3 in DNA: TGTGCCAGCAGCGTGGATGGCACGTCCCCCTACAATGAGCAGTTCTTC.

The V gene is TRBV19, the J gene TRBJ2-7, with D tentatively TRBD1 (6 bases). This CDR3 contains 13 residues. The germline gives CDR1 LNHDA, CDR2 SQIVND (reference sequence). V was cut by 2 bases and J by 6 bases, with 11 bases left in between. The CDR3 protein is CASSILGAPEQYF. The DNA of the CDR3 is TGTGCCAGTAGTATACTGGGGGCCCCCGAGCAGTACTTC.

In nucleotides, the CDR3 is TGTGCCAGCACCCCTAGGGGGGAGAACACTGAAGCTTTCTTT. Its protein is CASTPRGENTEAFF. The rearrangement uses TRBV11-3 and TRBJ1-1, with a weak D call TRBD1 (6 bases). The CDR3 spans 14 residues. CDR1 and CDR2 from the germline V gene are SGHNT and YENEEA. V was trimmed by 7 bases and J by 1 base, leaving 13 bases between them.